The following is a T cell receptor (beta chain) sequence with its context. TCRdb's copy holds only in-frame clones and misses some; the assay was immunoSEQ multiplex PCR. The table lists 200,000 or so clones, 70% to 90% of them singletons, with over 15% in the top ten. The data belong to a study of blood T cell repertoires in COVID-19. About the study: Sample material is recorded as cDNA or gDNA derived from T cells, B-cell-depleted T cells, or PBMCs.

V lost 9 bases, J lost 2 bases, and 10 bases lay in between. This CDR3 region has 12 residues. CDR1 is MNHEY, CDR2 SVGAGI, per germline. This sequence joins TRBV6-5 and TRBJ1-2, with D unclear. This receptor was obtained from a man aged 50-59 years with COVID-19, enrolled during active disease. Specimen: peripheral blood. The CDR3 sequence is CAREGGNYGYTF. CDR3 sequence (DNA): TGTGCCAGAGAAGGCGGAAACTATGGCTACACCTTC.